The 8 T cell receptor beta chains in this list originate from one sample, sequenced in a study of identical twins. TCRdb analysed the 5' RACE reads with MiXCR anew, one entry per CDR3 protein. The data show 1.5 million to 2 million distinct CDR3 sequences, around a third seen once. The sequenced sample was cord blood. The receptors shown here come from a newborn girl in good health.

The gene calls are TRBV29-1 and TRBJ2-3, with D perhaps TRBD2 (6 bases). Germline CDR1 SQVTM, CDR2 ANQGSEA. V lost 5 bases and J lost 3, with 12 bases in between. The CDR3 runs to 13 residues. DNA for the CDR3: TGCAGCGTTTTTATCCTAGCGACAGATACGCAGTATTTT. This encodes CSVFILATDTQYF.

The chain links TRBV6-5 to TRBJ2-1; 8 nucleotides align to TRBD1. V gave up 4 bases and J gave up 6 bases; unmatched junction bases: 8. The germline CDR1 and CDR2 sequences are MNHEY and SVGAGI. The CDR3 extends over 15 amino acids. CDR3 sequence reads: CASSSSSTGGNEQFF. The CDR3 nucleotides are TGTGCCAGCAGTTCTAGCTCAACAGGGGGCAATGAGCAGTTCTTC.

Regarding this clonotype: With a much larger clone just one base away, this may be a read error. The genes are TRBV29-1 and TRBJ2-1, with 8 bases matching TRBD2. The CDR3 runs 14 residues. Germline CDR1 and CDR2: SQVTM and ANQGSEA. DNA of the CDR3: TGCGCAGTACTAAAGGCTAGCGGGTACAATGAGCAGTTATTC. Its protein is CAVLKASGYNEQLF.

This clonotype was counted between two and nine times. This sequence joins TRBV15 and TRBJ2-7, with D perhaps TRBD1 (5 bases). The CDR3 spans 14 residues. Germline lookup yields CDR1 LNHNV and CDR2 YYDKDF (reference sequence). Trimming removed 5 bases at V and 5 bases at J, with 16 bases between. The CDR3 spells CATSPRARVHEQYF. In DNA, the CDR3 is TGTGCCACCAGCCCAAGGGCCAGGGTCCACGAGCAGTACTTC.

For the CDR3, the DNA is TGTGCCAGCAGTGTGTTCTACACAGATACGCAGTATTTT. The encoded protein is CASSVFYTDTQYF. The rearrangement uses TRBV27 and TRBJ2-3; D uncertain. The ends were cut back, 5 bases at V and 2 bases at J, with 8 bases in the middle. This CDR3 has 13 amino acids. Per germline, CDR1 MNHEY and CDR2 SMNVEV (reference sequence).

This clonotype was detected a few times. The V gene is TRBV4-2, the J gene TRBJ2-7; D remains unclear. CDR1 is LGHNA and CDR2 is YNFKEQ in the germline V gene. Trimming removed 0 bases from V and 10 bases from J, with 19 bases in between. CDR3 length: 15 amino acids. The CDR3 reads CASSQEVSPNLAQYF. DNA for the CDR3: TGTGCCAGCAGCCAAGAGGTGTCCCCTAATTTGGCCCAGTACTTC.

This clonotype was counted only a few times. The chain combines TRBV5-6 with TRBJ2-3; TRBD2 is a possible D gene (5 bases). Looked up from germline, CDR1 is SGHDT and CDR2 is YYEEEE. Trimming removed 2 bases at V and 0 bases at J, with 10 bases between. The CDR3 length is 15 residues. CDR3 nucleotide sequence: TGTGCCAGCAGCTTCCCTCGGACTAGCACAGATACGCAGTATTTT. Amino acids: CASSFPRTSTDTQYF.

This chain links TRBV20-1 with TRBJ2-2; D tentatively fits TRBD1 or TRBD2 (5 bases each). This CDR3 contains 15 residues. V dropped 3 bases and J dropped 4 bases, with 15 bases sitting between them. CDR1 is DFQATT and CDR2 is SNEGSKA in the germline V gene (reference sequence). The CDR3 is CSARDPGRGTGELFF. Written as DNA, the CDR3 is TGCAGTGCTAGGGATCCGGGACGAGGCACCGGGGAGCTGTTTTTT.